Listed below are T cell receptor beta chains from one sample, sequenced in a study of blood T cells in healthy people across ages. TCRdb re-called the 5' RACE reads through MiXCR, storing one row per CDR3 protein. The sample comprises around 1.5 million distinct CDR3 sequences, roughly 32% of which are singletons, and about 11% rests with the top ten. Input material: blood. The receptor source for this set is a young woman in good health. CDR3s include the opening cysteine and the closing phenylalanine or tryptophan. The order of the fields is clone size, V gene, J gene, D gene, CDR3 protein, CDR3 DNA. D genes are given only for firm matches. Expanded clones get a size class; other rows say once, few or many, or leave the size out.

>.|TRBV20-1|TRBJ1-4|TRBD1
CSARGTGRSTNEKLFF
TGCAGTGCTAGGGGGACAGGGAGATCAACTAATGAAAAACTGTTTTTT
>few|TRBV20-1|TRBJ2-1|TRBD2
CSARDTASGRGEQFF
TGCAGTGCTAGAGATACGGCTAGCGGGAGAGGTGAGCAGTTCTTC
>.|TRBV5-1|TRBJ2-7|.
CASSLPRTYEQYF
TGCGCCAGCAGCTTGCCCCGGACGTACGAGCAGTACTTC
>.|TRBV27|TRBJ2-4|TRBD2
CASSFPDGRARVTAKNIQYF
TGTGCCAGCAGTTTTCCCGACGGGAGGGCCAGAGTCACGGCCAAAAACATTCAGTACTTC
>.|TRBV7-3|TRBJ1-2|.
CASSLDGDNYGYTF
TGTGCCAGCAGCTTGGACGGGGACAACTATGGCTACACCTTC
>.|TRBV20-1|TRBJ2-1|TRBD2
CSARDRTGGPFSEQFF
TGCAGTGCTAGAGATAGGACGGGAGGGCCGTTTTCCGAGCAGTTCTTC
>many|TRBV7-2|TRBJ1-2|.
CASSFSRALVSGYTF
TGTGCCAGCAGCTTCAGCAGGGCGCTCGTGAGTGGCTACACCTTC
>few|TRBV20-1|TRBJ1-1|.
CSARDLVLYSQNTEAFF
TGCAGTGCTAGAGATCTGGTATTGTACAGCCAAAACACTGAAGCTTTCTTT
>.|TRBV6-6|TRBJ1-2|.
CASSSSGTSYGYTF
TGTGCCAGCAGTAGTTCCGGGACCTCTTATGGCTACACCTTC
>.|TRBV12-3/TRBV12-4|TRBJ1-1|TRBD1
CASILDRVGTEAFF
TGTGCCAGCATCCTAGACAGGGTGGGCACTGAAGCTTTCTTT
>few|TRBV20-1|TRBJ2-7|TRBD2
CSVGLAATYEQYF
TGCAGTGTGGGGCTAGCGGCCACCTACGAGCAGTACTTC
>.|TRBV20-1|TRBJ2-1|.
CSARRHGGSGYNEQFF
TGCAGTGCTAGACGTCACGGGGGTAGCGGCTACAATGAGCAGTTCTTC
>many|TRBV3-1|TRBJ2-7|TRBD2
CASSQAGLPVYEQYF
TGTGCCAGCAGCCAGGCGGGACTACCTGTCTACGAGCAGTACTTC
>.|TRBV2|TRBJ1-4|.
CASSEQGTNEKLFF
TGTGCCAGCAGTGAACAGGGTACTAATGAAAAACTGTTTTTT
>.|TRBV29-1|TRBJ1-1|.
CSVPAGTLEAFF
TGCAGCGTCCCGGCTGGGACTCTAGAAGCTTTCTTT